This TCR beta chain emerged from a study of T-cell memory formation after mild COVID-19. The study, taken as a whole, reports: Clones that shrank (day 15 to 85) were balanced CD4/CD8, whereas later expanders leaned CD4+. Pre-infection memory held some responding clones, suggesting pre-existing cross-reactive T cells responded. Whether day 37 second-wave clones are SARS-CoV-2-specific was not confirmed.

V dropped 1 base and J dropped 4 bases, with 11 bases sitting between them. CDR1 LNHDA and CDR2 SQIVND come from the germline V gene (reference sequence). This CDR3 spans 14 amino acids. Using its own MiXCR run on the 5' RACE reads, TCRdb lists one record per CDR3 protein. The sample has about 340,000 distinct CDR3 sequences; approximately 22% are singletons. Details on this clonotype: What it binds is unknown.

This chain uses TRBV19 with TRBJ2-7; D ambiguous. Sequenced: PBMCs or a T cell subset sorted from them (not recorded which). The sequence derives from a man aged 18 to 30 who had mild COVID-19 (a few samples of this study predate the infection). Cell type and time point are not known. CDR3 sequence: CASSIAAESYEQYF. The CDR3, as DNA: TGTGCCAGTAGTATAGCGGCGGAATCGTACGAGCAGTACTTC.